This TCR beta chain was identified during a study of PD-L1 blockade in urothelial cancer. Study details: Every 3 weeks, patients received intravenous atezolizumab 1,200 mg, beginning 2014. Males with bladder-origin urothelial cancer made up about 90% of the roughly 29 patients. Treatment start was followed by blood analysis at 3 weeks (second dose) and again at 6 weeks. Per blood sample, T cells had a median of roughly 150,000.

Using immunoSEQ multiplex PCR, the repertoire was profiled, and TCRdb retains in-frame clones only, with some absent. The sample contains approximately 50,000 clones, around four fifths of which appear only once. Germline CDR1 is SGDLS and CDR2 is YYNGEE. The V end was cut by 0 bases, the J end by 8 bases, with 14 bases between. The CDR3 spans 15 residues. The time point was: pretreatment peripheral blood. Source: PBMCs, taken around atezolizumab (anti-PD-L1) treatment. V usage is TRBV9 and J usage is TRBJ1-4; D gene unclear. The receptor's source is a man between 65 and 79 years old with urothelial cancer. The chain's CDR3 is CASSVGETTGEKLFF. The CDR3 DNA reads TGTGCCAGCAGCGTAGGGGAGACGACGGGGGAAAAACTGTTTTTT.